The clone carrying this T cell receptor (beta chain) was seen more than once but under ten times. Indicated time point: peripheral blood 6 weeks after treatment start. Trimming cost V 0 bases and J 8 bases; bases outside gene matches: 5. The CDR3 has 15 amino acids. CDR1 is SGDLS and CDR2 is YYNGEE in the germline V gene. TCRdb keeps only in-frame clones here, not all; method: immunoSEQ multiplex PCR. The data contain 48,000 or so clones, approximately 78% of them singletons. The entry originates in a study of PD-L1 blockade in urothelial cancer. Study-level information: Beginning in the mid-2010s, patients received atezolizumab, given as 1,200 mg intravenously every 3 weeks.

The clonotype was recovered from a man between 65 and 85 years old with urothelial cancer. V is TRBV9 and J is TRBJ2-5; 12 nucleotides match TRBD2. Sequenced here: PBMCs, sampled around atezolizumab (anti-PD-L1) treatment. As DNA, the CDR3 is TGTGCCAGCAGCGTAGTCCCGGGACTAGCGGGTACCCAGTACTTC. Translating gives CASSVVPGLAGTQYF.